The T cell receptor beta chain described here comes from a study of cytotoxic CD8 clonotypes in ibrutinib-treated CLL. This CDR3 is 15 amino acids long. The junction had 5 bases not matched to a gene; V was cut back by 4 bases and J by 2 bases. In germline, CDR1 is MGHRA, CDR2 YSYEKL. Measured with immunoSEQ multiplex PCR; TCRdb has only the in-frame clones, and not every one. The sample has 55,000 to 60,000 clones, 50% to 70% seen once. The starting material was PBMCs, obtained at disease progression, from a patient treated with ibrutinib. The clonotype comes from a human donor with chronic lymphocytic leukemia. V usage is TRBV4-1 and J usage is TRBJ2-7; 10 positions agree with TRBD1. The CDR3 loop reads CASSPGQGTTYEQYF. CDR3 in DNA: TGCGCCAGCAGCCCGGGACAGGGGACCACCTACGAGCAGTACTTC.